These T cell receptor beta chains were read from a single sample in a study of blood T cells in healthy people across ages. One entry per CDR3 protein, called by TCRdb with MiXCR from the 5' RACE reads. Of more than 800,000 distinct CDR3 sequences in the sample, around 26% were seen once. The sequenced sample consisted of blood. The receptor source for this set is a woman older than 75 in good health. The CDR3 runs from the conserved cysteine through the conserved F or W. The D gene is left open where the match is weak. Only part of the rows carry a size: once, few, many, or a class if the clone is expanded.

d_gene	v_gene	j_gene	abundance	CDR3nt	CDR3aa
TRBD1	TRBV20-1	TRBJ1-5	.	TGCAGTGCTTCCGGTCTGGACGAGACCGGGACAGGGGGCGTTTATAGCAATCAGCCCCAGCATTTT	CSASGLDETGTGGVYSNQPQHF
TRBD1	TRBV6-2/TRBV6-3	TRBJ1-1	.	TGTGCCAGCATCCGGACAGGCAAGAACACTGAAGCTTTCTTT	CASIRTGKNTEAFF
.	TRBV7-8	TRBJ2-3	.	TGTGCCAGCAGCATAGAGGCGGGGACAAGCACAGATACGCAGTATTTT	CASSIEAGTSTDTQYF
TRBD2	TRBV7-2	TRBJ2-3	many	TGTGCCAGCAGCTTAGCGTTAGCGGGGGGGTTAGGAGATACGCAGTATTTT	CASSLALAGGLGDTQYF
TRBD1	TRBV28	TRBJ2-7	many	TGTGCCAGCATCGGGACAGGGACCCACGAGCAGTACTTC	CASIGTGTHEQYF
TRBD1	TRBV7-2	TRBJ2-7	many	TGTGCCAGCAGCCTCCTGAGGGGGCCGCAAACCCACGAGCAGTACTTC	CASSLLRGPQTHEQYF
.	TRBV3-1	TRBJ1-5	few	TGTGCCAGCAGCCAAGAACTCCTCTCCAGGTCCAATCAGCCCCAGCATTTT	CASSQELLSRSNQPQHF
.	TRBV2	TRBJ1-1	.	TGTGCCAGCAGTGAATCGGGTAGTTTGGGAGCTTTCTTT	CASSESGSLGAFF
.	TRBV7-2	TRBJ2-5	many	TGTGCCAGCAGTTCAAGGGGGCTTGGCGGGGCGCAAGAGACCCAGTACTTC	CASSSRGLGGAQETQYF
.	TRBV5-1	TRBJ1-4	few	TGCGCCAGCAGCCTCGGGGCCATGAATGAAAAACTGTTTTTT	CASSLGAMNEKLFF
.	TRBV3-1	TRBJ2-4	many	TGTGCCAGCAGCCCGGAAATGGCCAAAAACATTCAGTACTTC	CASSPEMAKNIQYF
.	TRBV29-1	TRBJ2-3	.	TGCAGCGTTGATCGACCGGGGCAGAACACAGATACGCAGTATTTT	CSVDRPGQNTDTQYF
TRBD1	TRBV27	TRBJ1-2	.	TGTGCCAGCAGTCCCAGGGACAGGGGGAGAGCTAACTATGGCTACACCTTC	CASSPRDRGRANYGYTF
.	TRBV25-1	TRBJ1-5	.	TGTGCCAGCAGGTCCCAAGGATATCAGCCCCAGCATTTT	CASRSQGYQPQHF
TRBD1	TRBV24-1	TRBJ2-3	many	TGTGCCACCAGTGCCCCCACAGGACAGGGGGATCGTGATACGCAGTATTTT	CATSAPTGQGDRDTQYF
.	TRBV2	TRBJ1-2	few	TGTGCCAGCAGTAGGGGAAGGGGCGGCTACACCTTC	CASSRGRGGYTF
.	TRBV20-1	TRBJ1-4	few	TGCAGTGCTAGAGATAGGGGAACCCGGCGGGAAAAACTGTTTTTT	CSARDRGTRREKLFF
.	TRBV5-1	TRBJ2-2	few	TGCGCCAGCAGCTTGGGGACAGTAACGAACACCGGGGAGCTGTTTTTT	CASSLGTVTNTGELFF
TRBD1	TRBV5-1	TRBJ1-6	many	TGCGCCAGCAGCTTGCTAGCGACAGGGAAGGCGTCACCCCTCCACTTT	CASSLLATGKASPLHF
.	TRBV6-1	TRBJ2-1	many	TGTGCCAGCCGGGTCCGCGATGAGCAGTTCTTC	CASRVRDEQFF
.	TRBV6-2/TRBV6-3	TRBJ1-6	.	TGTGCCAGCACCTTGGCCGCCGGGCTTTCACCCCTCCACTTT	CASTLAAGLSPLHF
TRBD2	TRBV11-2	TRBJ2-5	few	TGTGCCAGCAGCTTGGTACTGTTAGCGGGGGAAGAGACCCAGTACTTC	CASSLVLLAGEETQYF
.	TRBV3-1	TRBJ1-1	.	TGTGCCAGCAGCCAAGTTGAAAACACTGAAGCTTTCTTT	CASSQVENTEAFF
.	TRBV20-1	TRBJ2-7	many	TGCAGTGCTAGAGAACTATTCTACGAGCAGTACTTC	CSARELFYEQYF
.	TRBV18	TRBJ1-2	few	TGTGCCAGCTCACAAGCGACAGAAGGCTATGGCTACACCTTC	CASSQATEGYGYTF
.	TRBV19	TRBJ2-1	.	TGTGCCAGTAGTACGACATCTCGGACATGGAATGAGCAGTTCTTC	CASSTTSRTWNEQFF
.	TRBV20-1	TRBJ2-5	few	TGCAGTGCTCCAGCTTCGGCCTCACAAGAGACCCAGTACTTC	CSAPASASQETQYF
TRBD2	TRBV20-1	TRBJ2-1	.	TGCAGAGCTCTAGCGGGGTCCCCATCTAAGACCAATGAGCAGTTCTTC	CRALAGSPSKTNEQFF
.	TRBV20-1	TRBJ2-7	.	TGCAGTGCTAGACTGGCCGTCAGCTACGAGCAGTACTTC	CSARLAVSYEQYF
.	TRBV4-3	TRBJ2-5	.	TGCGCCAGCAGCCAAGAGGGGGGGGGCCAGGGGGAGACCCAGTACTTC	CASSQEGGGQGETQYF
.	TRBV9	TRBJ2-3	many	TGTGCCAGCAGCGTAGTGCAGGACACAGATACGCAGTATTTT	CASSVVQDTDTQYF
.	TRBV2	TRBJ2-1	few	TGTGCCAGCAAGAGGGCAGGGAATGCCTACAATGAGCAGTTCTTC	CASKRAGNAYNEQFF
.	TRBV7-2	TRBJ2-6	many	TGTGCCAGCAGCGAGGGGTATGATACTACTGGGGCCAACGTCCTGACTTTC	CASSEGYDTTGANVLTF
TRBD1	TRBV12-3/TRBV12-4	TRBJ2-7	.	TGTGCCAGCAGCACAGGGGGAGTCAGGGGCTACGAGCAGTACTTC	CASSTGGVRGYEQYF
.	TRBV19	TRBJ2-5	.	TGTGCCAGTGTACCACAGGGGGGGGGCCCCCAAGAGACCCAGTACTTC	CASVPQGGGPQETQYF
.	TRBV20-1	TRBJ2-1	.	TGCAGTGCGCTCCGGGTCGATACCTACAATGGGCAGTTCTTC	CSALRVDTYNGQFF
.	TRBV7-7	TRBJ2-2	.	TGTGCTAGCAGCCCGGCCCCGGTTCCCGGGGAGCTGTTTTTT	CASSPAPVPGELFF
.	TRBV2	TRBJ2-3	many	TGTGCCAGCAGTGAAGGGGGGGTCACAGATACGCAGTATTTT	CASSEGGVTDTQYF
.	TRBV28	TRBJ2-7	many	TGTGCCAGCAGTTTTTGGCAGCTCAACGAGCAGTACTTC	CASSFWQLNEQYF
.	TRBV15	TRBJ2-3	many	TGTGCCACCGGAGTAGGGGTCGAGGGTACGCAGTATTTT	CATGVGVEGTQYF
.	TRBV20-1	TRBJ1-1	many	TGCAGTGCTAGAGCCGGGGGTACGAACACTGAAGCTTTCTTT	CSARAGGTNTEAFF
.	TRBV10-1	TRBJ2-5	many	TGCGCCAGCAGTGAGTCCACAGGGAGGGAGACCCAGTACTTC	CASSESTGRETQYF
.	TRBV5-1	TRBJ1-2	.	TGCGCCAGCAGCTTTTCCCAGGGTGGCGCTAACTATGGCTACACCTTC	CASSFSQGGANYGYTF
.	TRBV13	TRBJ2-3	few	TGTGCCAGCAGCTTACAGCCTCTAGCGAATACGCAGTATTTT	CASSLQPLANTQYF
.	TRBV12-3/TRBV12-4	TRBJ2-2	few	TGTGCCAGCAGTTACTTAGGAGGCACCGGGGAGCTGTTTTTT	CASSYLGGTGELFF
.	TRBV7-2	TRBJ1-2	many	TGTGCCAGCAGCTTAGATGTCTGGGGGGCGGATGGCTACACCTTC	CASSLDVWGADGYTF
TRBD1	TRBV11-2	TRBJ2-1	many	TGTGCCAGCAGCCGGGACAGACACAATGAGCAGTTCTTC	CASSRDRHNEQFF
.	TRBV7-2	TRBJ2-3	once	TGTGCCAGCAGCTTAGCGCCGTACGACGCCTATACGCAGTATTTT	CASSLAPYDAYTQYF
TRBD2	TRBV27	TRBJ2-7	.	TGTGCCAGCAGGAGCGGGGGGGCGATCGTCCGCGAGCAGTACTTC	CASRSGGAIVREQYF
TRBD2	TRBV15	TRBJ2-1	.	TGTGCCGCCAGCAGAGGAGGAGCGGGAAGGGACGAGACCCAGTTCTTC	CAASRGGAGRDETQFF
.	TRBV2	TRBJ2-1	few	TGTGCCAGCAGTGAAGCCTGGTCCCCCCACAATGAGCAGTTCTTC	CASSEAWSPHNEQFF
.	TRBV20-1	TRBJ1-5	.	TGCAGTGCTCCTAAACAGGGCAATCAGCCCCAGCATTTT	CSAPKQGNQPQHF
.	TRBV28	TRBJ1-2	.	TGTGCCAGCAGTCTCAGGGAATATGGCTACACCTTC	CASSLREYGYTF
TRBD1	TRBV11-2	TRBJ2-5	many	TGTGCCAGCAGCTTAGTCCACTCAGGGGGAAAAGAGACCCAGTACTTC	CASSLVHSGGKETQYF
.	TRBV4-3	TRBJ1-6	.	TGCGCCAGCAGCAAAAAGGGAGGCCTCAATTTACCCCTCCACTTT	CASSKKGGLNLPLHF
TRBD2	TRBV12-3/TRBV12-4	TRBJ2-5	.	TGTGCCGGCAGTTTAGCTGGACTAGTCCAAGAGACCCAGTACTTC	CAGSLAGLVQETQYF
.	TRBV4-1	TRBJ2-5	.	TGCGCCAGCAGCCAAGCCGGGCTGGAGACCCAGTACTTC	CASSQAGLETQYF
.	TRBV7-2	TRBJ2-7	many	TGTGCCAGCAACCTTGGGGCGGGCGGGCCCTACGAGCAGTACTTC	CASNLGAGGPYEQYF
.	TRBV28	TRBJ2-1	few	TGTGCCAGCTCTGGGGGGGGGGGCTTCTACAATGAGCAGTTCTTC	CASSGGGGFYNEQFF